This is a list of T cell receptor beta chains from one sample in a study of T cells expressing NK-cell markers. TCRdb reprocessed the 5' RACE reads, keeping one entry per CDR3 protein, no DNA. In total, the table holds over 150,000 distinct CDR3 sequences. The sample taken for sequencing was blood T cells: a sorted CD56 or NKG2C T cell subset, CD4+ or CD8+ T cells, or bulk PBMC T cells (not recorded which). Receptors originate from a man between 18 and 69 years old in good health. CDR3s include the opening cysteine and the closing phenylalanine or tryptophan.

TRBV28,TRBJ1-5,CASSRRGNSNQPQHF
TRBV7-9,TRBJ2-3,CASSKLQGGDTQYF
TRBV11-2,TRBJ1-1,CASSFTESMNTEAFF
TRBV6-1,TRBJ2-2,CASRTDRYAGELFF
TRBV29-1,TRBJ2-5,CSVRQGQETQYF
TRBV27,TRBJ2-7,CATKTGQGAGYEQYF
TRBV19,TRBJ2-1,CASSIVGPAYNEQFF
TRBV9,TRBJ2-7,CASSVAPEGGYYEQYF
TRBV20-1,TRBJ2-5,CSARERLAAETQYF
TRBV7-9,TRBJ1-2,CASSADRDRFNGYTF
TRBV12-3/TRBV12-4,TRBJ1-6,CASSLEMGQGLSSPLHF
TRBV12-5,TRBJ2-1,CASGILLGNEQFF
TRBV19,TRBJ2-3,CASSNRAGLTDTQYF
TRBV7-6,TRBJ1-4,CASSPLGVWEKLFF
TRBV7-6,TRBJ2-7,CASSDGHLYEQYF
TRBV3-1,TRBJ2-5,CASSQDLGDRPVVQTQYF
TRBV7-9,TRBJ2-7,CASSSPWGGRDYEQYF
TRBV5-1,TRBJ1-2,CASSLLGHKSYGYTF
TRBV28,TRBJ1-4,CASSLGVGSEKLFF